This TCR beta chain was captured by sequencing in a study of shared T cell receptors in the human thymus. The CDR3 spans 12 residues. Deletions cut 4 bases from V and 0 bases from J, with 4 bases between. From germline, CDR1 is SGDLS and CDR2 YYNGEE. Method: immunoSEQ multiplex PCR; TCRdb's copy keeps in-frame clones and lacks some. The sample contains 600,000 to 900,000 clones, approximately 83% of which appear only once. These data were likewise used in another study, on human thymus T cells. According to that study: Surgeons resected thymus tissue during corrective heart surgery.

Sequencing input: thymocytes. This sequence originates from a girl in the first two years of life with a congenital heart defect. The chain is built from TRBV9 and TRBJ1-2; no definite D call. CDR3 region: CASSPANYGYTF. The CDR3, as DNA: TGTGCCAGCAGCCCCGCTAACTATGGCTACACCTTC.